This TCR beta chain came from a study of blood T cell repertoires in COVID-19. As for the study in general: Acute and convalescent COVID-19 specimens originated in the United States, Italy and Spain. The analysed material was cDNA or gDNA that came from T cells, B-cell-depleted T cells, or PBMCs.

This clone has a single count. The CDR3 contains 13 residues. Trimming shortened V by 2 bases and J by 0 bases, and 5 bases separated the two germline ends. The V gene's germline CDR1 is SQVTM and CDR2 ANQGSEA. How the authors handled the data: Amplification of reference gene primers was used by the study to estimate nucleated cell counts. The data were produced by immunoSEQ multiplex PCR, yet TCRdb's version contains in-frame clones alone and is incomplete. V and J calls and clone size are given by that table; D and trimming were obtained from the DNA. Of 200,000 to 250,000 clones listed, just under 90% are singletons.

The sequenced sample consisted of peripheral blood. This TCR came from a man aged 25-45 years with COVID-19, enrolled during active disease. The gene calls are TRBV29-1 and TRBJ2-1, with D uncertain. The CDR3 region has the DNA TGCAGCGTTGAACTGAGCTCCTACAATGAGCAGTTCTTC. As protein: CSVELSSYNEQFF.